This record concerns one TCR beta chain sequence. The germline V gene encodes CDR1 KGHSH and CDR2 LQKENI. V gave up 5 bases and J gave up 3 bases; unmatched junction bases: 4. The CDR3 spans 14 residues. The data derive from a study of blood T cell repertoires in COVID-19. As for the study in general: PBMCs, B-cell-depleted T cells, or T cells were the source of the cDNA or gDNA that made up the material.

The data were produced by immunoSEQ multiplex PCR, yet TCRdb's version contains in-frame clones alone and is incomplete. The data hold around 180,000 clones, with approximately 78% observed a single time. This TCR was sampled from an elderly woman with COVID-19, enrolled during active disease. The J gene is TRBJ1-1, the V gene TRBV18; 9 bases align to TRBD1. Sequencing input: peripheral blood. The CDR3, as DNA: TGTGCCAGCTCAACCGGGACAGGGTACACTGAAGCTTTCTTT. This encodes CASSTGTGYTEAFF.